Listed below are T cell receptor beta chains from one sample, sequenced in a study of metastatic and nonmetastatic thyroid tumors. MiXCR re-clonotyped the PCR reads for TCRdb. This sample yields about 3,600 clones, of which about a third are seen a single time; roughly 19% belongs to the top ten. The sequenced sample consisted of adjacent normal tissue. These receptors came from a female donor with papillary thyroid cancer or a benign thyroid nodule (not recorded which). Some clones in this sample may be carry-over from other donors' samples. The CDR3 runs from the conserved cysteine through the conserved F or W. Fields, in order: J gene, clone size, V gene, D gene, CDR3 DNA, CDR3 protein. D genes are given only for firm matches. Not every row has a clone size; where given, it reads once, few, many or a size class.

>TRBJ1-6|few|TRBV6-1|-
TGTGCCAGCAGTGAGCGTATCACGGGATCACCCCTCCACTTT
CASSERITGSPLHF
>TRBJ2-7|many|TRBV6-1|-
TGTGCCAGCAGTTCCGAATTTAGGACAGCCTACGAGCAGTACTTC
CASSSEFRTAYEQYF
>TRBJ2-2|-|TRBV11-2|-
TGTGCCAGCGGCCCCAGGCGCGCGAACACCGGGGAGCTGTTTTTT
CASGPRRANTGELFF
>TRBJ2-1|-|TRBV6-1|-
TGTGCCAGCGTAGGGGTAAATGAGCAGTTCTTC
CASVGVNEQFF
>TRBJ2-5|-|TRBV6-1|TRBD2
TGTGCCAGCAGTGCAGCGGGGGGGCCGGGGAAAGAGACCCAGTACTTC
CASSAAGGPGKETQYF
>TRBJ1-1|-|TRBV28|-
TGTGCCAGCAGCTTAGGACGGGACACTGAAGCTTTCTTT
CASSLGRDTEAFF
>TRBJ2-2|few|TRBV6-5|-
TGTGCCAGCAGTTACTCGACTGAGGAGAGCACCGGGGAGCTGTTTTTT
CASSYSTEESTGELFF
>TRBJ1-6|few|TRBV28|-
TGTGCCAGCAGTTTAGGGGGAAATTCACCCCTCCACTTT
CASSLGGNSPLHF
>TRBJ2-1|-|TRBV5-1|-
TGCGCCAGCAGCTCTGAGCGGAGCTCCTACAATGAGCAGTTCTTC
CASSSERSSYNEQFF
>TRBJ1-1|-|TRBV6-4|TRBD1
TGTGCCAGCAGCGTGACAGGGAGGGACACTGAAGCTTTCTTT
CASSVTGRDTEAFF
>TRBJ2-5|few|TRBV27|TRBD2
TGTGCCAGCAGTTTCCCGACTAGCGGGGGAAGGGAAGAGACCCAGTACTTC
CASSFPTSGGREETQYF
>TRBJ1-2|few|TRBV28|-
TGTGCCAGCAGTCCCTTTGGGCAGGGTAACTATGGCTACACCTTC
CASSPFGQGNYGYTF
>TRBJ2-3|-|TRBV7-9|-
TGTGCCAGCAGCTTAGGTGGGGGCCTAAGCACAGATACGCAGTATTTT
CASSLGGGLSTDTQYF
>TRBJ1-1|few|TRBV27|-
TGTGCCAGCACCGTAAGGAGAGGCGGCACTGAAGCTTTCTTT
CASTVRRGGTEAFF
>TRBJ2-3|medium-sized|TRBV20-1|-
TGCAGTGCTAGAGCCGGGACAGATACGCAGTATTTT
CSARAGTDTQYF
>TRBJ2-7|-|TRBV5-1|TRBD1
TGCGCCAGCAGCAGCAGACAGGGCGGCGAGCAGTACTTC
CASSSRQGGEQYF
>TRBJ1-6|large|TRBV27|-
TGTGCCAGCAGTCAACGGGACGGACCCTCGCCCCTCCACTTT
CASSQRDGPSPLHF
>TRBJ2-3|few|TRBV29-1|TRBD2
TGCAGCGTAGGGTGGCGGGAGGGAGCTGGAGATACGCAGTATTTT
CSVGWREGAGDTQYF
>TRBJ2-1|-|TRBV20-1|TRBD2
TGCAGTCCAAGTAGCGGGAGGGCCGGGAATGAGCAGTTCTTC
CSPSSGRAGNEQFF
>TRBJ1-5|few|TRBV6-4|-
TGTGCCAGCAGTGACTTGAAGACAGGATATTATCAGCCCCAGCATTTT
CASSDLKTGYYQPQHF
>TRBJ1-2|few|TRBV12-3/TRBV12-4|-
TGTGCCAGCAGTTTGGGGGGGGGCTACACCTTC
CASSLGGGYTF
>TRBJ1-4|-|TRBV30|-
TGTGCCTTCACAGGGCCTACTAATGAAAAACTGTTTTTT
CAFTGPTNEKLFF
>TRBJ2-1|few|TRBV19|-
TGTGCCAGTAGCTCCTCTAGAAATGAGCAGTTCTTC
CASSSSRNEQFF
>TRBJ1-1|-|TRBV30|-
TGTGCCTGGAGTGTCCCAGGGTTGGAAGCTTTCTTT
CAWSVPGLEAFF
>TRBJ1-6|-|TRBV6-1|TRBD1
TGTGCCAGCAGTGTAACCGGGACAGGGGGTAGTTCACCCCTCCACTTT
CASSVTGTGGSSPLHF
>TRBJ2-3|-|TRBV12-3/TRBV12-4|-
TGTGCCAGCAGCGCTTATGGACTTTTAGATACGCAGTATTTT
CASSAYGLLDTQYF
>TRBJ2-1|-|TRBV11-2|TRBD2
TGTGCCAGCAGCTCGGGACTAGCGGGAGGTAATGAGCAGTTCTTC
CASSSGLAGGNEQFF
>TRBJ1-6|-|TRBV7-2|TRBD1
TGTGCCAGCAGCCTGGGACAGGGTTATTCACCCCTCCACTTT
CASSLGQGYSPLHF
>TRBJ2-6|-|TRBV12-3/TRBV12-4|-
TGTGCCAGCAGTTTCGGGGGGCCCGGGGCCAACGTCCTGACTTTC
CASSFGGPGANVLTF
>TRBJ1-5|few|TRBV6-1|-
TGTGCCAGCAGTGAAACGGGGGGACCCCAGCATTTT
CASSETGGPQHF
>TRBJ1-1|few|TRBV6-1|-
TGTGCCAGCAGACAGGGAGTGAACACTGAAGCTTTCTTT
CASRQGVNTEAFF
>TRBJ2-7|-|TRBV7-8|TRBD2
TGTGCCAGCAGCTTCGGGGGGGCCATGTACGAGCAGTACTTC
CASSFGGAMYEQYF
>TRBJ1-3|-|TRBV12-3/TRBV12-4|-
TGTGCCAGCAGTTTATCAGTACAGGGTTATGGAAACACCATATATTTT
CASSLSVQGYGNTIYF